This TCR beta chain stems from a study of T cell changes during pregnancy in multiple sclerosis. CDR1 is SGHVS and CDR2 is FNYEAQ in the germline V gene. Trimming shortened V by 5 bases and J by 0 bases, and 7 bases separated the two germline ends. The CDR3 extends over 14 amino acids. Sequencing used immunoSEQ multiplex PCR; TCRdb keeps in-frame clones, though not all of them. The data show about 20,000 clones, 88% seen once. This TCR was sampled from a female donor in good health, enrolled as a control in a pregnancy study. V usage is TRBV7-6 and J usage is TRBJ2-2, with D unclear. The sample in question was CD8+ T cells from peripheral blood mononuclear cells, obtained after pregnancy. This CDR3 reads CASSRETNTGELFF. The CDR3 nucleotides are TGTGCCAGCAGCCGAGAAACGAACACCGGGGAGCTGTTTTTT.